This passage covers 17 T cell receptor beta chains from one sample sequenced in a study of shared clonotypes between healthy human individuals. Libraries were prepared by immunoSEQ multiplex PCR; TCRdb keeps only in-frame clonotypes and omits some of them. The sample holds 1,400,000 or so clones, about 98.5% seen once. Source material: naive CD4+ T cells sorted from blood. Regarding subset: CD45RA+ positively selected. The origin of the receptors is a man in his thirties or forties in good health.

This clone was recorded once. The chain links TRBV7-9 to TRBJ2-7; TRBD1 or TRBD2 may be the D gene (5 bases each). The V end lost 3 bases, the J end lost 6 bases, and 15 bases lay between the germline ends. The CDR3 sequence is 14 residues long. Germline-derived CDR1 and CDR2 are SEHNR and FQNEAQ (reference sequence). The CDR3 region has the DNA TGTGCCAGCAGCTTGAGGGGCCTGACGGGCGAGCAGTACTTC. This encodes CASSLRGLTGEQYF.

V usage is TRBV2 and J usage is TRBJ2-3; TRBD2 agrees at 13 bases. The CDR3 loop spans 15 amino acids. Germline V gene data show CDR1 as SNHLY and CDR2 as FYNNEI. With V trimmed by 6 bases and J by 2 bases, 2 bases remained unmatched. The CDR3 bases are TGTGCCAGCAGAGGGACTAGCGGGGCCACAGATACGCAGTATTTT. Protein: CASRGTSGATDTQYF.

The gene calls are TRBV29-1 and TRBJ2-5, with D perhaps TRBD1 or TRBD2 (5 bases each). This CDR3 is 14 amino acids long. V was clipped by 4 bases and J by 4 bases, with 16 bases between them. Germline-derived CDR1 and CDR2 are SQVTM and ANQGSEA. CDR3 in DNA: TGCAGCGTTGGAGGAGAGAGGGGCGGAGAGACCCAGTACTTC. Encoded protein: CSVGGERGGETQYF.

This sequence joins TRBV10-3 and TRBJ1-1; the D gene is possibly TRBD1 (6 bases). V lost 7 bases and J lost 3, with 12 bases in between. CDR3 length: 13 residues. In germline, CDR1 is ENHRY, CDR2 SYGVKD. CDR3 loop: CAITGQQDTEAFF. The CDR3 region has the DNA TGTGCCATCACAGGACAGCAGGACACTGAAGCTTTCTTT.

CDR3 loop: CASSPGGTGGFISTDTQYF. CDR3 in DNA: TGTGCCAGCAGCCCAGGAGGGACAGGGGGCTTCATTAGCACAGATACGCAGTATTTT. The rearrangement uses TRBV7-9 and TRBJ2-3; TRBD1 matches 12 bases. Trimming removed 5 bases from V and 0 bases from J; junction bases left unmatched: 12. This CDR3 is 19 amino acids long. Germline V gene data show CDR1 as SEHNR and CDR2 as FQNEAQ (reference sequence).

The J gene is TRBJ2-1, the V gene TRBV11-2; TRBD2 matches 8 bases. This CDR3 spans 17 amino acids. J was trimmed by 7 bases and V by 5 bases; bases with no gene match: 16. Germline V lookup: CDR1 SGHAT, CDR2 FQNNGV. The CDR3 DNA reads TGTGCCAGCAGCCAAGGCCCGGGCGGGGGGATGGTGAATGAGCAGTTCTTC. Amino acids: CASSQGPGGGMVNEQFF.

This sequence joins TRBV19 and TRBJ2-1; 12 bases align to TRBD2. The trim removed 7 bases at V and 0 bases at J, leaving 4 bases unmatched. Germline V gives CDR1 LNHDA, CDR2 SQIVND (reference sequence). CDR3 length equals 16 residues. The DNA for the CDR3 is TGTGCCAGTACCCCGACTAGCGGGGGCTCCTACAATGAGCAGTTCTTC. It encodes CASTPTSGGSYNEQFF.

This sequence joins TRBV7-2 and TRBJ2-3; D gene unclear. The V gene's germline CDR1 is SGHTA and CDR2 FQGNSA. Trimming stripped 1 base from V and 2 bases from J, with 4 bases between. This CDR3 comprises 13 residues. CDR3 in amino acids: CASSLDLTDTQYF. CDR3 bases: TGTGCCAGCAGCTTAGACCTCACAGATACGCAGTATTTT.

V gene TRBV7-9 combines with J gene TRBJ1-1, with D hard to call. Trimming removed 3 bases from V and 6 bases from J, with 14 bases in between. This CDR3 spans 14 amino acids. Germline lookup yields CDR1 SEHNR and CDR2 FQNEAQ (reference sequence). CDR3 amino acids: CASSFQRIIAEAFF. CDR3 nucleotide sequence: TGTGCCAGCAGCTTCCAACGAATAATCGCTGAAGCTTTCTTT. Supplemented by reference TRBV7-9 and TRBJ1-1, the full variable domain reads DTGVSQNPRHKITKRGQNVTFRCDPISEHNRLYWYRQTLGQGPEFLTYFQNEAQLEKSRLLSDRFSAERPKGSFSTLEIQRTEQGDSAMYLCASSFQRIIAEAFFGQGTRLTVV.

The rearrangement joins TRBV27 to TRBJ2-1; TRBD2 matches at 9 bases. The CDR3 contains 19 residues. CDR1 and CDR2 from the germline V gene are MNHEY and SMNVEV (reference sequence). The junction had 18 bases not matched to a gene; V was cut back by 3 bases and J by 6 bases. The CDR3 loop reads CASSLDHRKIGTSINEQFF. The CDR3 nucleotides read TGTGCCAGCAGTTTGGATCATCGGAAGATCGGGACTAGCATCAATGAGCAGTTCTTC.

A single count supports this clone. V is TRBV6-5 and J is TRBJ1-2, with D unclear. The CDR3 is 15 residues long. The germline V and J ends were trimmed by 0 bases and 8 bases, with 16 bases remaining between them. CDR1 and CDR2 from the germline V gene are MNHEY and SVGAGI. In DNA, the CDR3 is TGTGCCAGCAGTTACTCTGAAGGGAGGAGCAGGGGCTACACCTTC. Residues: CASSYSEGRSRGYTF.

This clone was detected once. This chain joins TRBV4-2 and TRBJ2-7, with 10 nucleotides matching TRBD2. The CDR3 covers 15 residues. Germline loops: CDR1 LGHNA, CDR2 YNFKEQ. Germline trimming cut 1 base from V and 6 bases from J; bases unmatched to any gene: 6. The CDR3, as DNA: TGTGCCAGCAGCCAAGGTCTAGCGGGAGTAGTCGAGCAGTACTTC. This gives the protein CASSQGLAGVVEQYF.

The rearrangement uses TRBV19 and TRBJ2-7; 9 positions match TRBD2. This CDR3 is built from 16 residues. Germline CDR1 LNHDA, CDR2 SQIVND (reference sequence). Trimming removed 4 bases from V and 0 bases from J; junction bases left unmatched: 7. The CDR3 DNA reads as TGTGCCAGTAGTACATTTACTAGCGGGTCCTCCTACGAGCAGTACTTC. Its translation: CASSTFTSGSSYEQYF.

The genes are TRBV6-5 and TRBJ2-7; D remains ambiguous. This CDR3 is 13 amino acids long. Germline V gene data show CDR1 as MNHEY and CDR2 as SVGAGI. Trimming left V 7 bases short and J 1 base short, with 11 bases between. CDR3 sequence (DNA): TGTGCCAGCATGGTCCGGCCGTCCTACGAGCAGTACTTC. Translation: CASMVRPSYEQYF.

This chain joins TRBV28 and TRBJ1-5; D is possibly TRBD1 (5 bases). This CDR3 is built from 11 residues. Germline assignment: CDR1 MDHEN and CDR2 SYDVKM. V was clipped by 4 bases and J by 11 bases, with 9 bases between them. CDR3 DNA sequence: TGTGCCAGCAGTTCGGACATAACCCAGCATTTT. This encodes CASSSDITQHF.

This chain uses TRBV5-4 with TRBJ2-7; weak D call: TRBD1 (5 bases). The CDR3 sequence is 14 residues long. Germline values: CDR1 SGHNT, CDR2 YYREEE (reference sequence). V was trimmed by 4 bases and J by 3 bases, leaving 14 bases between them. CDR3 sequence reads: CASSIDSHRYEQYF. The CDR3 DNA sequence: TGTGCCAGCAGCATAGACAGTCATCGCTACGAGCAGTACTTC.

V gene TRBV7-7 combines with J gene TRBJ2-7, with TRBD1 matching over 8 bases. The CDR3 runs 16 residues. With V trimmed by 5 bases and J by 3 bases, 12 bases remained unmatched. Germline values: CDR1 SSHAT, CDR2 FNYEAQ (reference sequence). CDR3 residues: CASSVRRGRGSYEQYF. CDR3 in DNA: TGTGCCAGCAGCGTACGCAGGGGGCGGGGTAGCTACGAGCAGTACTTC.